This TCR beta chain came from a study of response to subunit inactivated influenza vaccine. Overall study findings and caveats: Each seasonal influenza vaccination recruits few new T cells, the authors suggested.

Germline loops: CDR1 DFQATT, CDR2 SNEGSKA (reference sequence). The CDR3 has 11 amino acids. The V and J ends lost 0 bases and 7 bases respectively, with 6 bases between them. This clonotype was detected a few times. Antigen: not known. TCRdb analysed the RT-PCR reads with MiXCR anew, one entry per CDR3 protein. The sample has hundreds of thousands of distinct CDR3 sequences, approximately 14% seen once; the top ten hold roughly 7.2%. The material was PBMCs from blood, obtained 14 days before vaccination. The rearrangement joins TRBV20-1 to TRBJ1-2; possible D gene TRBD1, 5 bases. The TCR originated in a man aged 50-60 years who received an inactivated influenza vaccine. CDR3 residues: CSARDGGGYTF. CDR3 DNA sequence: TGCAGTGCTAGAGACGGGGGTGGCTACACCTTC.